This T cell receptor (beta chain) was recovered during a study of T cells in Graves' hyperthyroidism and ophthalmopathy. This clonotype has a count of ten or more. Amplified TCR beta CDR3 regions derived from RNA transcripts. Researchers ran a first-round RT-PCR on the TCR CDR3 using the HTBI primer set. TCRdb reprocessed the multiplex PCR reads with MiXCR, giving one entry per CDR3 protein. The sample records more than 550,000 distinct CDR3 sequences, 15% to 20% being singletons. Trimming shortened V by 6 bases and J by 6 bases, and 11 bases separated the two germline ends. Germline loops: CDR1 DFQATT, CDR2 SNEGSKA (reference sequence). CDR3 length: 11 amino acids.

The chain has TRBV20-1 and TRBJ1-1; tentative D call: TRBD1 (6 bases). The sequencing input was blood. This clonotype originated in a woman aged 45-65 years with Graves' hyperthyroidism that later progressed to Graves' ophthalmopathy. CDR3 loop: CSADRTAEAFF. CDR3 bases: TGCAGTGCGGATCGGACAGCTGAAGCTTTCTTT.